This T cell receptor beta chain was recorded in a study of T cell changes during pregnancy in multiple sclerosis (dated by TCRdb to between 2019 and 2020). With respect to the entire study: In women with multiple sclerosis, the researchers looked at how the T cell repertoire shifted as pregnancy progressed.

The V end gives up 4 bases and the J end 4 bases, leaving 5 bases in the junction not matched to a gene. The cysteine opens and the phenylalanine closes a CDR3 of 14 amino acids. Only the CDR3 DNA stays, 42 bases, in frame from base 1. CDR1 and CDR2 are read off the germline V gene as SGHRS and YFSETQ. This clone was picked up a small number of times. This clone's antigen is unknown. Nothing much larger sits one base from this clone, and base qualities are not available. The library relied on the immunoSEQ multiplex PCR assay. Not all clones reach the TCRdb copy of this immuneACCESS table, which keeps in-frame sequences only. Checked studies attribute under half of the gap to unresolved V genes and leave the rest unexplained. This sample has tens of thousands of clones in its table, and roughly 88% of those were observed once. The biggest ten clones account for roughly 0.72% of the sample.

Here the chain combines TRBV5-1 and TRBJ2-3; 8 junctional bases match TRBD1. The specimen comprised CD4+ T cells from peripheral blood mononuclear cells, sampled in the first trimester of pregnancy. This receptor was identified in a female donor in good health, enrolled as a control in a pregnancy study. CDR3 sequence: CASSPDRVPDTQYF. The nucleotides read TGCGCCAGCAGCCCGGACAGGGTCCCAGATACGCAGTATTTT.